Listed below are T cell receptor beta chains from one sample, sequenced in a study of cytomegalovirus exposure and HLA in healthy donors. Sequencing used immunoSEQ multiplex PCR; TCRdb keeps in-frame clones, though not all of them. The sample includes about 120,000 clones, approximately 78% seen only once; the top ten take roughly 3.5%. Sequenced: PBMCs. The receptors come from a woman aged 30 to 39 in good health and CMV-seropositive. CDR3s include the opening cysteine and the closing phenylalanine or tryptophan. The order of the fields is CDR3 protein, CDR3 DNA, D gene, V gene, J gene, clone size. The D gene is left open where the match is weak. The size field is filled for only some rows; it gives once, few, many or a size class.

CDR3aa: CASSKRPGETQYF
CDR3nt: TGTGCCAGCAGCAAAAGACCCGGGGAGACCCAGTACTTC
d_gene: .
v_gene: TRBV11-2
j_gene: TRBJ2-5
abundance: .

CDR3aa: CASSQVFGGGPLETQYF
CDR3nt: TGTGCCAGCAGCCAAGTCTTTGGGGGGGGGCCGCTGGAGACCCAGTACTTC
d_gene: .
v_gene: TRBV4-2
j_gene: TRBJ2-5
abundance: .

CDR3aa: CASSQTFEGESPLHF
CDR3nt: TGTGCCAGCAGCCAGACTTTTGAGGGGGAGTCACCCCTCCACTTT
d_gene: .
v_gene: TRBV4-2
j_gene: TRBJ1-6
abundance: .

CDR3aa: CASSNYAGTNYEAFF
CDR3nt: TGTGCCAGCAGTAACTACGCCGGGACAAATTATGAAGCTTTCTTT
d_gene: .
v_gene: TRBV27
j_gene: TRBJ1-1
abundance: few

CDR3aa: CASSYPTGGSSSGYTF
CDR3nt: TGTGCCAGCAGCTACCCCACGGGGGGCAGTTCCTCTGGCTACACCTTC
d_gene: .
v_gene: TRBV7-9
j_gene: TRBJ1-2
abundance: .

CDR3aa: CASSLEPVAGFTDTQYF
CDR3nt: TGTGCCAGCAGCTTAGAGCCCGTAGCGGGGTTCACAGATACGCAGTATTTT
d_gene: TRBD2
v_gene: TRBV11-2
j_gene: TRBJ2-3
abundance: .

CDR3aa: CASSQDPGDSYGYTF
CDR3nt: TGCGCCAGCAGCCAAGATCCCGGGGACAGCTATGGCTACACCTTC
d_gene: TRBD1
v_gene: TRBV4-3
j_gene: TRBJ1-2
abundance: .

CDR3aa: CASRTGFLYGYTF
CDR3nt: TGTGCCAGCAGGACAGGGTTCCTTTATGGCTACACCTTC
d_gene: TRBD1
v_gene: TRBV7-2
j_gene: TRBJ1-2
abundance: .

CDR3aa: CASSLAQPGLESRHEQFF
CDR3nt: TGTGCCAGCAGCTTAGCCCAACCGGGACTAGAGAGTAGGCATGAGCAGTTCTTC
d_gene: TRBD2
v_gene: TRBV7-6
j_gene: TRBJ2-1
abundance: .

CDR3aa: CASSLSGLSSGANVLTF
CDR3nt: TGCGCCAGCAGCTTGTCGGGACTGAGCTCTGGGGCCAACGTCCTGACTTTC
d_gene: .
v_gene: TRBV5-1
j_gene: TRBJ2-6
abundance: .

CDR3aa: CASSLLRQTDTQYF
CDR3nt: TGCGCCAGCAGCTTACTACGGCAGACAGATACGCAGTATTTT
d_gene: .
v_gene: TRBV5-1
j_gene: TRBJ2-3
abundance: .

CDR3aa: CASSFRQDSYGYTF
CDR3nt: TGTGCCAGCAGTTTTCGACAGGACAGCTATGGCTACACCTTC
d_gene: .
v_gene: TRBV6-5
j_gene: TRBJ1-2
abundance: .

CDR3aa: CASSLAGTGAYQETQYF
CDR3nt: TGTGCCAGCAGCTTAGCCGGGACAGGGGCTTACCAAGAGACCCAGTACTTC
d_gene: TRBD1
v_gene: TRBV7-9
j_gene: TRBJ2-5
abundance: few

CDR3aa: CASRSTGAGNTIYF
CDR3nt: TGTGCCAGCAGATCTACAGGGGCAGGAAACACCATATATTTT
d_gene: TRBD1
v_gene: TRBV6-5
j_gene: TRBJ1-3
abundance: .

CDR3aa: CAISLERVNTGELFF
CDR3nt: TGTGCCATCAGCCTAGAGCGCGTGAACACCGGGGAGCTGTTTTTT
d_gene: .
v_gene: TRBV10-3
j_gene: TRBJ2-2
abundance: once

CDR3aa: CAWSFPTGGGEKLFF
CDR3nt: TGTGCCTGGAGTTTCCCGACAGGGGGGGGTGAAAAACTGTTTTTT
d_gene: TRBD1
v_gene: TRBV30
j_gene: TRBJ1-4
abundance: .

CDR3aa: CASVETGGRDTEAFF
CDR3nt: TGTGCCAGCGTAGAGACAGGGGGCCGGGACACTGAAGCTTTCTTT
d_gene: TRBD1
v_gene: TRBV5-4
j_gene: TRBJ1-1
abundance: .

CDR3aa: CASSSGLAGVGETQYF
CDR3nt: TGTGCCAGCAGCTCCGGACTAGCGGGGGTTGGAGAGACCCAGTACTTC
d_gene: TRBD2
v_gene: TRBV5-6
j_gene: TRBJ2-5
abundance: .

CDR3aa: CASSPTGRDEQFF
CDR3nt: TGTGCCAGCAGCCCCACCGGGCGGGATGAGCAGTTCTTC
d_gene: .
v_gene: TRBV7-9
j_gene: TRBJ2-1
abundance: .

CDR3aa: CACTDQSNQPQHF
CDR3nt: TGTGCCTGTACCGATCAGAGCAATCAGCCCCAGCATTTT
d_gene: .
v_gene: TRBV30
j_gene: TRBJ1-5
abundance: .

CDR3aa: CASSLRLGALDTQYF
CDR3nt: TGTGCCAGCAGCTTACGGCTGGGGGCTTTGGATACGCAGTATTTT
d_gene: .
v_gene: TRBV13
j_gene: TRBJ2-3
abundance: .

CDR3aa: CASTGGTAYNSPLHF
CDR3nt: TGTGCCAGCACGGGAGGGACAGCCTATAATTCACCCCTCCACTTT
d_gene: TRBD1
v_gene: TRBV6-5
j_gene: TRBJ1-6
abundance: .

CDR3aa: CASSRPGGFADTQYF
CDR3nt: TGTGCCAGCAGCCGCCCCGGGGGATTCGCAGATACGCAGTATTTT
d_gene: .
v_gene: TRBV7-2
j_gene: TRBJ2-3
abundance: .

CDR3aa: CASSLGTGIREQYF
CDR3nt: TGTGCCAGTAGTCTCGGGACAGGGATAAGGGAGCAGTACTTC
d_gene: TRBD1
v_gene: TRBV19
j_gene: TRBJ2-7
abundance: .

CDR3aa: CASSLSGQGSDEQYF
CDR3nt: TGTGCCAGCAGCTTATCGGGACAGGGTTCTGATGAGCAGTACTTC
d_gene: TRBD1
v_gene: TRBV7-3
j_gene: TRBJ2-7
abundance: .

CDR3aa: CATSRPVLTGTYQPQHF
CDR3nt: TGTGCCACCAGCAGACCTGTCTTGACAGGGACGTACCAGCCCCAGCATTTT
d_gene: TRBD1
v_gene: TRBV15
j_gene: TRBJ1-5
abundance: .

CDR3aa: CASSFTVDSYNEQFF
CDR3nt: TGCGCCAGCAGCTTCACGGTTGACTCCTACAATGAGCAGTTCTTC
d_gene: .
v_gene: TRBV5-1
j_gene: TRBJ2-1
abundance: .

CDR3aa: CASSALSVNNEKLFF
CDR3nt: TGTGCCAGCAGCGCCCTCTCGGTGAACAATGAAAAACTGTTTTTT
d_gene: .
v_gene: TRBV11-3
j_gene: TRBJ1-4
abundance: medium-sized

CDR3aa: CASRAGTGGKETQYF
CDR3nt: TGCGCCAGCAGGGCCGGGACAGGGGGCAAAGAGACCCAGTACTTC
d_gene: TRBD1
v_gene: TRBV5-1
j_gene: TRBJ2-5
abundance: .

CDR3aa: CASRPSGQETQYF
CDR3nt: TGTGCCAGCAGACCTAGCGGCCAAGAGACCCAGTACTTC
d_gene: TRBD2
v_gene: TRBV28
j_gene: TRBJ2-5
abundance: few

CDR3aa: CASSLRHSKNSPLHF
CDR3nt: TGTGCCAGCAGTTTAAGGCACAGCAAGAATTCACCCCTCCACTTT
d_gene: .
v_gene: TRBV28
j_gene: TRBJ1-6
abundance: .

CDR3aa: CASSQVRSGGDTDTQYF
CDR3nt: TGCGCCAGCAGCCAAGTTCGGAGCGGGGGCGACACAGATACGCAGTATTTT
d_gene: TRBD2
v_gene: TRBV4-3
j_gene: TRBJ2-3
abundance: .

CDR3aa: CASSSDYATSYEQYF
CDR3nt: TGTGCCAGCAGCTCTGACTATGCGACCTCCTACGAGCAGTACTTC
d_gene: .
v_gene: TRBV5-4
j_gene: TRBJ2-7
abundance: .

CDR3aa: CATGLGGTQYF
CDR3nt: TGTGCCACCGGACTAGGGGGTACGCAGTATTTT
d_gene: .
v_gene: TRBV6-4
j_gene: TRBJ2-3
abundance: .

CDR3aa: CASSPSLRTEAFF
CDR3nt: TGTGCCAGTAGTCCGTCCCTTAGAACTGAAGCTTTCTTT
d_gene: .
v_gene: TRBV19
j_gene: TRBJ1-1
abundance: .

CDR3aa: CASRRHSAETQYF
CDR3nt: TGTGCCAGCAGGAGACATTCAGCAGAGACCCAGTACTTC
d_gene: .
v_gene: TRBV2
j_gene: TRBJ2-5
abundance: once

CDR3aa: CASSPSGGSVAQYF
CDR3nt: TGTGCCAGCAGCCCATCGGGGGGATCAGTCGCCCAGTACTTC
d_gene: TRBD2
v_gene: TRBV5-6
j_gene: TRBJ2-7
abundance: .